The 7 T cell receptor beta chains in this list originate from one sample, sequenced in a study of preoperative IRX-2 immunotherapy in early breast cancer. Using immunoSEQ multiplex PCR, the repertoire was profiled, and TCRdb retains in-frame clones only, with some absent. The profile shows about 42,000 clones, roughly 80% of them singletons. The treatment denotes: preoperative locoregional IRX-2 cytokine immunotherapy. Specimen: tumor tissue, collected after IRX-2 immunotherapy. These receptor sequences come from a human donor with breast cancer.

The CDR3 here is CASSLAGGATNEKLFF. Written as DNA, the CDR3 is TGTGCCAGCAGCTTGGCTGGGGGGGCAACTAATGAAAAACTGTTTTTT. The gene calls are TRBV11-3 and TRBJ1-4, with D possibly matching TRBD1 (5 bases). The CDR3 extends over 16 amino acids. Between the trimmed V and J ends, which lost 3 bases and 0 bases, there was a span of 11 bases. CDR1 is SGHNT and CDR2 is YENEEA in the germline V gene.

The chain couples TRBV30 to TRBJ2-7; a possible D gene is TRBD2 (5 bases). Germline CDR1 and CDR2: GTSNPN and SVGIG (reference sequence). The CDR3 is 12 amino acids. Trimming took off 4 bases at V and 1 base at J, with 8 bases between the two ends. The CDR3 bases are TGTGCCTGGATGGACTTTTCCTACGAGCAGTACTTC. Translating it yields CAWMDFSYEQYF.

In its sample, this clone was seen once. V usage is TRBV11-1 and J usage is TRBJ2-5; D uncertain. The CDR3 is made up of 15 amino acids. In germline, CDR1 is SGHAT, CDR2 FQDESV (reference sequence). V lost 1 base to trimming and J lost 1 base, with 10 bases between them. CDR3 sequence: CASSLDLDPQETQYF. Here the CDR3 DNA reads TGTGCCAGCAGCTTAGATCTGGACCCCCAAGAGACCCAGTACTTC.

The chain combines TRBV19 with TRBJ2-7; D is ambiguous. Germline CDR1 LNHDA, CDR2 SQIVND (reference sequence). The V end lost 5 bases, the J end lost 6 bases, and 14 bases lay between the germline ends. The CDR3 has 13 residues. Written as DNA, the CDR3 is TGTGCCAGTAGTGACCAGAGTCCTTTCGAGCAGTACTTC. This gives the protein CASSDQSPFEQYF.

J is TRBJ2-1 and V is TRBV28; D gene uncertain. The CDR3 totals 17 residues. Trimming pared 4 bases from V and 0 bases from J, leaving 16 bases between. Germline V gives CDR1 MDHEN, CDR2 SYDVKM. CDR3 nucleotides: TGTGCCAGCAGTTCGCCCATCGCCTCTGGCTCCTACAATGAGCAGTTCTTC. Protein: CASSSPIASGSYNEQFF.

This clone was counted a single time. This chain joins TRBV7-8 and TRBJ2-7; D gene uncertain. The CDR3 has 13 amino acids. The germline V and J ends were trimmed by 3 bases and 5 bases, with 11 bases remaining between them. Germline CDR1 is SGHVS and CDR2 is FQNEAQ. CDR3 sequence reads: CASSFVSLDEQYF. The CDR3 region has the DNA TGTGCCAGCAGCTTTGTTTCCCTCGACGAGCAGTACTTC.

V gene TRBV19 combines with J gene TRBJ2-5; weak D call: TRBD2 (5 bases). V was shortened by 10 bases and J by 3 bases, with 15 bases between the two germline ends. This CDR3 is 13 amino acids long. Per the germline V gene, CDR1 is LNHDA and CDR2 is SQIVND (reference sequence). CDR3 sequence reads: CATSMVGEETQYF. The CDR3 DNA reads TGTGCCACCTCGATGGTCGGGGAAGAGACCCAGTACTTC.